The next 24 T cell receptor beta chains were all read from a single sample in a study of T cell responses to AZD1222 COVID-19 vaccine. Measured with immunoSEQ multiplex PCR; TCRdb has only the in-frame clones, and not every one. The sample comprises 200,000 to 250,000 clones, around 94% of which are singletons, and 1.7% rests with the top ten. This sample comprised peripheral blood, obtained 28 days after the second dose of the MenACWY control vaccine. All receptors derive from an adult who received the MenACWY meningococcal vaccine as a control.

This rearrangement joins TRBV7-9 to TRBJ2-7, with TRBD1 matching over 10 bases. V gave up 0 bases and J gave up 3 bases; unmatched junction bases: 5. This CDR3 spans 16 amino acids. Per the germline V gene, CDR1 is SEHNR and CDR2 is FQNEAQ (reference sequence). CDR3 coding DNA: TGTGCCAGCAGCTTAGCCCACGGGACAGGGGTCTACGAGCAGTACTTC. Its protein product is CASSLAHGTGVYEQYF.

J is TRBJ2-6 and V is TRBV28; D may be TRBD1 (6 bases). The germline CDR1 and CDR2 sequences are MDHEN and SYDVKM. The CDR3 consists of 15 residues. Trimming pared 7 bases from V and 4 bases from J, leaving 14 bases between. The CDR3 reads CASKFTGTGANVLTF. In DNA form, the CDR3 reads TGTGCCAGCAAGTTCACAGGGACCGGGGCCAACGTCCTGACTTTC.

The CDR3 region is CASSLLARGQFYEQYF. The DNA for the CDR3 is TGTGCCAGCAGTTTATTGGCCAGGGGGCAATTCTACGAGCAGTACTTC. The gene calls are TRBV27 and TRBJ2-7, with 8 bases lining up with TRBD1. Trimming at V came to 1 base and at J to 3 bases, leaving 8 bases not matched to a gene. Germline lookup yields CDR1 MNHEY and CDR2 SMNVEV (reference sequence). This CDR3 region has 16 residues.

This chain connects TRBV28 to TRBJ2-4, with D perhaps matching TRBD1 (6 bases). V was pared by 5 bases and J by 1 base, with 12 bases between. This CDR3 has 15 residues. The V gene's germline CDR1 is MDHEN and CDR2 SYDVKM. The chain's CDR3 is CASSTDSRAKNIQYF. CDR3 bases: TGTGCCAGCAGTACGGACAGCAGGGCCAAAAACATTCAGTACTTC.

The chain links TRBV5-1 to TRBJ1-1; perhaps TRBD1 as D (6 bases). Germline V lookup: CDR1 SGHRS, CDR2 YFSETQ. V lost 2 bases and J 7 bases, leaving 12 bases between the germline ends. This CDR3 has 13 residues. The CDR3 is CASSLGGPSEAFF. CDR3 sequence (DNA): TGCGCCAGCAGCTTAGGGGGGCCTAGTGAAGCTTTCTTT.

The genes are TRBV27 and TRBJ2-7; the D call may be TRBD1 or TRBD2 (6 bases each). Trimming removed 5 bases from V and 1 base from J, with 15 bases in between. The CDR3 contains 15 residues. The V gene's germline CDR1 is MNHEY and CDR2 SMNVEV (reference sequence). The CDR3 coding sequence is TGTGCCAGCAGTGTGACAGGTCGGGGGTCCTACGAGCAGTACTTC. It translates to CASSVTGRGSYEQYF.

V gene TRBV5-8 combines with J gene TRBJ2-1; D is unclear. Looked up from germline, CDR1 is SGHTS and CDR2 is YDEGEE. V dropped 1 base and J dropped 2 bases, with 10 bases sitting between them. This CDR3 is 15 amino acids long. The CDR3, as DNA: TGTGCCAGCAGCTTGCTGGGGTCCACCTACAATGAGCAGTTCTTC. The encoded protein is CASSLLGSTYNEQFF. Filled out from reference TRBV5-8 and TRBJ2-1, the complete variable domain reads EAGVTQSPTHLIKTRGQQATLRCSPISGHTSVYWYQQALGLGLQFLLWYDEGEERNRGNFPPRFSGRQFPNYSSELNVNALELEDSALYLCASSLLGSTYNEQFFGPGTRLTVL.

The chain has TRBV4-2 and TRBJ2-1; D unclear. The CDR3 extends over 11 amino acids. Trimming stripped 1 base from V and 7 bases from J, with 2 bases between. Looked up from germline, CDR1 is LGHNA and CDR2 is YNFKEQ. CDR3 sequence reads: CASSQGNEQFF. CDR3 sequence (DNA): TGTGCCAGCAGCCAAGGGAATGAGCAGTTCTTC.

The chain has TRBV7-3 and TRBJ2-1; tentative D call: TRBD2 (6 bases). In germline, CDR1 is SGHTA, CDR2 FQGTGA. CDR3 length: 15 amino acids. Deletions cut 4 bases from V and 4 bases from J, with 14 bases between. CDR3: CASSSRASGYNEQFF. CDR3 sequence (DNA): TGTGCCAGCAGCTCACGTGCAAGCGGGTACAATGAGCAGTTCTTC.

The chain is built from TRBV28 and TRBJ1-6; the D is unclear. V lost 5 bases and J 8 bases, leaving 22 bases between the germline ends. Per germline, CDR1 MDHEN and CDR2 SYDVKM. The CDR3 is 17 amino acids. CDR3 protein: CASSVGLAARIHSPLHF. CDR3 DNA: TGTGCCAGCAGTGTCGGATTAGCGGCTAGGATTCATTCACCCCTCCACTTT. Using reference TRBV28 and TRBJ1-6 for the parts outside the CDR3, the full variable domain is DVKVTQSSRYLVKRTGEKVFLECVQDMDHENMFWYRQDPGLGLRLIYFSYDVKMKEKGDIPEGYSVSREKKERFSLILESASTNQTSMYLCASSVGLAARIHSPLHFGNGTRLTVT.

The rearrangement uses TRBV6-5 and TRBJ2-2; unclear D gene. Trimming removed 0 bases at V and 4 bases at J, with 3 bases between. Per germline, CDR1 MNHEY and CDR2 SVGAGI. This CDR3 region has 13 residues. This CDR3 reads CASSYSATGELFF. The CDR3 nucleotides are TGTGCCAGCAGTTACTCGGCCACCGGGGAGCTGTTTTTT.

The V gene is TRBV27, the J gene TRBJ1-2; D call uncertain. Germline CDR1 is MNHEY and CDR2 is SMNVEV (reference sequence). Trimming removed 5 bases from V and 3 bases from J, with 16 bases in between. CDR3 length equals 15 residues. The CDR3 spells CASSPDAGWDYGYTF. In DNA, the CDR3 is TGTGCCAGCAGTCCCGATGCAGGTTGGGACTATGGCTACACCTTC.

The chain carries TRBV27 and TRBJ1-1, with 8 bases lining up with TRBD1. CDR1 and CDR2 (germline): MNHEY, SMNVEV (reference sequence). This CDR3 has 16 amino acids. Germline trimming cut 3 bases from V and 1 base from J; bases unmatched to any gene: 7. The CDR3 loop is CASSFQGARPNTEAFF. The CDR3 nucleotides read TGTGCCAGCAGTTTCCAGGGGGCGCGCCCGAACACTGAAGCTTTCTTT.

This clone has only one observation. The genes are TRBV14 and TRBJ2-6; tentative D call: TRBD1 (5 bases). Deletions cut 0 bases from V and 2 bases from J, with 8 bases between. The length of the CDR3 is 16 residues. The germline V gene has CDR1 SGHDN and CDR2 FVKESK. In DNA, the CDR3 is TGTGCCAGCAGCCAAGAGATCAGGGCTGGGGCCAACGTCCTGACTTTC. Translated: CASSQEIRAGANVLTF.

The chain uses TRBV7-2 and TRBJ2-1, with a weak D call TRBD2 (6 bases). Germline CDR1 is SGHTA and CDR2 is FQGNSA. With 2 bases removed from V and 10 bases from J, the gap between germline ends came to 15 bases. The length of the CDR3 is 14 residues. CDR3 nucleotide sequence: TGTGCCAGCAGCTTACCGGGACTGTACCTAGAGCAGTTCTTC. Translated, it gives CASSLPGLYLEQFF.

The rearrangement joins TRBV28 to TRBJ1-2, with 7 bases that match TRBD1. This CDR3 contains 14 residues. After removal of 6 bases from V and 5 bases from J, the junction contained 9 bases not matched to a gene. The germline CDR1 and CDR2 sequences are MDHEN and SYDVKM. The CDR3 spells CASRQGPSSYGYTF. CDR3 nucleotides: TGTGCCAGCAGACAGGGGCCTTCCAGTTATGGCTACACCTTC.

This clone was observed once. This chain joins TRBV27 and TRBJ2-1; D is perhaps TRBD1 (6 bases). V lost 4 bases, J lost 2 bases, and 6 bases lay in between. The CDR3 is 13 amino acids. From germline, CDR1 is MNHEY and CDR2 SMNVEV (reference sequence). CDR3 protein: CASSSGAYNEQFF. CDR3 in DNA: TGTGCCAGCAGTTCAGGGGCCTACAATGAGCAGTTCTTC.

This CDR3 is CASSSGPLLSYNEQFF. CDR3 nucleotide sequence: TGCGCCAGCAGCTCGGGACCCCTCTTATCCTACAATGAGCAGTTCTTC. This chain links TRBV5-1 with TRBJ2-1; D is tentatively TRBD1 or TRBD2 (5 bases each). This CDR3 has 16 residues. Trimming took 3 bases from V and 1 from J, leaving 14 bases between them. Germline values: CDR1 SGHRS, CDR2 YFSETQ. The variable domain in full, with the rest retrieved from reference TRBV5-1 and TRBJ2-1, is KAGVTQTPRYLIKTRGQQVTLSCSPISGHRSVSWYQQTPGQGLQFLFEYFSETQRNKGNFPGRFSGRQFSNSRSEMNVSTLELGDSALYLCASSSGPLLSYNEQFFGPGTRLTVL.

The rearrangement links TRBV6-2 or TRBV6-3 to TRBJ2-2; 10 nucleotides align to TRBD1. The CDR3 totals 17 residues. Trimming at V came to 2 bases and at J to 7 bases, leaving 10 bases not matched to a gene. Germline values: CDR1 MNHEY, CDR2 SVGEGT. The CDR3 DNA follows: TGTGCCAGCAGTTACGAGCGGGACAGGGGAGCCCACGGGGAGCTGTTTTTT. As protein: CASSYERDRGAHGELFF.

This sequence joins TRBV7-6 and TRBJ1-3; D may be TRBD1 (6 bases). Germline loops: CDR1 SGHVS, CDR2 FNYEAQ. Deletions cut 1 base from V and 2 bases from J, with 12 bases between. The CDR3 is 16 residues long. The CDR3 sequence is CASSLGRGTTGNTIYF. The CDR3 nucleotides read TGTGCCAGCAGCTTAGGGAGGGGGACGACTGGAAACACCATATATTTT.

This clone was seen only once. The chain has TRBV9 and TRBJ1-2; the match to TRBD1 covers 8 bases. V was clipped by 4 bases and J by 1 base; unmatched bases: 12. The CDR3 is 17 amino acids. Germline CDR1 reads SGDLS; CDR2 reads YYNGEE. The CDR3 DNA sequence: TGTGCCAGCAGCCCGAGACAGGGGCCCCCCATTAACTATGGCTACACCTTC. This codes for CASSPRQGPPINYGYTF. Complete variable domain (other parts from reference TRBV9 and TRBJ1-2): DSGVTQTPKHLITATGQRVTLRCSPRSGDLSVYWYQQSLDQGLQFLIQYYNGEERAKGNILERFSAQQFPDLHSELNLSSLELGDSALYFCASSPRQGPPINYGYTFGSGTRLTVV.

The V and J genes are TRBV5-6 and TRBJ2-5; no reliable D call. CDR1 is SGHDT and CDR2 is YYEEEE in the germline V gene. CDR3 length equals 15 residues. V lost 1 base and J lost 3, with 13 bases in between. The CDR3 reads CASSLWRTQKETQYF. The CDR3 coding sequence is TGTGCCAGCAGCTTGTGGCGGACCCAGAAAGAGACCCAGTACTTC. Combining the CDR3 with reference TRBV5-6 and TRBJ2-5 gives the whole variable domain DAGVTQSPTHLIKTRGQQVTLRCSPKSGHDTVSWYQQALGQGPQFIFQYYEEEERQRGNFPDRFSGHQFPNYSSELNVNALLLGDSALYLCASSLWRTQKETQYFGPGTRLLVL.

The V gene is TRBV10-3, the J gene TRBJ2-3, with 9 positions matching TRBD2. The germline CDR1 and CDR2 sequences are ENHRY and SYGVKD. V shed 3 bases, J shed 7 bases, and the junction held 8 bases outside the gene matches. The CDR3 covers 15 residues. Written as DNA, the CDR3 is TGTGCCATCAGTGACTTGCGGGGGGGCTTGAATACGCAGTATTTT. Protein: CAISDLRGGLNTQYF.

The chain links TRBV4-1 to TRBJ1-1; TRBD1 agrees at 8 bases. The V segment lost 1 base and the J segment 11 bases; nucleotides outside the gene matches: 6. Per the germline V gene, CDR1 is MGHRA and CDR2 is YSYEKL. This CDR3 is 13 amino acids long. CDR3 residues: CASSQGNRGGAFF. Written as DNA, the CDR3 is TGCGCCAGCAGCCAAGGCAACAGGGGGGGGGCTTTCTTT.